These 19 T cell receptor beta chains came from one sample sequenced in a study of blood T cell repertoires in COVID-19. Sequencing was performed with immunoSEQ multiplex PCR; in TCRdb, only in-frame clones are kept and a portion is missing. The table has 150,000 or so clones, around 89% seen once. The sample comprised peripheral blood. Receptors were obtained from a man in his fifties or sixties with active or convalescent COVID-19.

The CDR3 sequence: CASSISGQVSLSNQPQHF. The CDR3 DNA follows: TGTGCCAGTAGTATCTCGGGACAGGTCTCCTTGAGCAATCAGCCCCAGCATTTT. This sequence joins TRBV19 and TRBJ1-5; 8 nucleotides line up with TRBD1. V lost 3 bases, J lost 1 base, and 11 bases stayed unmatched. The CDR3 is 18 residues long. Germline CDR1 and CDR2: LNHDA and SQIVND (reference sequence).

This sequence joins TRBV7-2 and TRBJ1-2; D ambiguous. CDR3 length: 13 residues. V lost 4 bases and J lost 5, with 11 bases in between. Germline V gene data show CDR1 as SGHTA and CDR2 as FQGNSA. The CDR3 nucleotides read TGTGCCAGCAGCTCCTTTACCCGGTATGGCTACACCTTC. It translates to CASSSFTRYGYTF.

This chain connects TRBV21-1 to TRBJ1-5; the table's D gene call, TRBD1, was not cross checked with the DNA. TRBV21-1 counts as a pseudogene. This CDR3 region has 15 residues. CDR3 DNA: TGTGCCAGCATCCCACAAGGGGGTAGCAATCAGCCCCAGCATTTT. It is translated as CASIPQGGSNQPQHF.

This clone was found a few times. The V gene is TRBV2, the J gene TRBJ1-2, with 10 nucleotides matching TRBD1. V lost 2 bases to trimming and J lost 0 bases; unmatched junction nucleotides: 9. CDR3 size: 18 residues. The germline CDR1 and CDR2 sequences are SNHLY and FYNNEI. The CDR3, as DNA: TGTGCCAGCAGTGAATCCCGGGACAGGGGAGCTACTAACTATGGCTACACCTTC. Translated: CASSESRDRGATNYGYTF.

J is TRBJ1-5 and V is TRBV27; 7 bases map to TRBD1. This CDR3 is built from 15 residues. J gave up 0 bases and V 6 bases, and 5 bases lay outside the gene matches. The V gene's germline CDR1 is MNHEY and CDR2 SMNVEV (reference sequence). For the CDR3, the DNA is TGTGCCAGCAGGGAAAGACAGGGTAGCAATCAGCCCCAGCATTTT. Translating gives CASRERQGSNQPQHF.

The chain uses TRBV28 and TRBJ1-2; tentatively, D is TRBD1 (5 bases). Trimming cost V 7 bases and J 6 bases, with 21 bases left between them. The CDR3 runs to 15 residues. Germline V lookup: CDR1 MDHEN, CDR2 SYDVKM. CDR3 bases: TGTGCCAGCACCGGGGGAGGTAGGCAATTGGATGGCTACACCTTC. Its protein product is CASTGGGRQLDGYTF.

The chain carries TRBV5-1 and TRBJ2-3; a possible D gene is TRBD2 (6 bases). Germline assignment: CDR1 SGHRS and CDR2 YFSETQ. Trimming cost V 4 bases and J 6 bases, with 18 bases left between them. The CDR3 is 15 amino acids. The CDR3 DNA reads as TGCGCCAGCAGCCCTTTTAGGTCTAGCGAGGATACGCAGTATTTT. Amino acid sequence: CASSPFRSSEDTQYF.

This chain joins TRBV27 and TRBJ2-7, with 7 bases identical to TRBD2. Germline V lookup: CDR1 MNHEY, CDR2 SMNVEV (reference sequence). The CDR3 is 15 residues long. Trimming cost V 5 bases and J 5 bases; bases outside gene matches: 12. The CDR3 reads CASSPSGARRDEQYF. In DNA form, the CDR3 reads TGTGCCAGCAGTCCAAGCGGGGCCCGCCGGGACGAGCAGTACTTC.

The rearrangement links TRBV28 to TRBJ2-7, with TRBD1 identical over 7 bases. The CDR3 loop spans 12 amino acids. The V gene end was trimmed by 5 bases and the J gene end by 7 bases; junction bases not matched to a gene: 5. Per the germline V gene, CDR1 is MDHEN and CDR2 is SYDVKM. The CDR3 sequence: CASSTTGWEQYF. The DNA for the CDR3 is TGTGCCAGCAGTACGACAGGGTGGGAGCAGTACTTC.

V usage is TRBV4-2 and J usage is TRBJ1-5, with TRBD1 as a possible D gene (5 bases). The V end lost 3 bases, the J end lost 7 bases, and 13 bases lay between the germline ends. CDR3 length: 14 residues. Germline V gene sequence: CDR1 LGHNA, CDR2 YNFKEQ. The CDR3 DNA reads as TGTGCCAGCAGCCAGGAACCAACAGGACAGCCCCAGCATTTT. Translation gives CASSQEPTGQPQHF.

V and J are TRBV4-3 and TRBJ2-7, with 10 bases identical to TRBD1. CDR1 and CDR2 (germline): LGHNA, YSLEER. Trimming took 1 base from V and 2 from J; bases not matched to a gene: 14. The CDR3 has 19 residues. The CDR3 DNA follows: TGCGCCAGCAGCCAAGGTCCAGGGACAGGGGCCTTACCACCCTACGAGCAGTACTTC. Protein product: CASSQGPGTGALPPYEQYF.

The chain links TRBV5-1 to TRBJ2-3, with D perhaps matching TRBD2 (5 bases). This CDR3 comprises 14 residues. V gave up 5 bases and J gave up 4 bases, with 14 bases separating them. From germline, CDR1 is SGHRS and CDR2 YFSETQ. The CDR3 nucleotides are TGCGCCAGCAGAGAGCTCGAGGGTTCAGATACGCAGTATTTT. The encoded protein is CASRELEGSDTQYF.

This chain links TRBV30 with TRBJ1-1; perhaps TRBD1 as D (5 bases). Trimming removed 1 base from V and 5 bases from J, with 17 bases in between. CDR3 length equals 15 residues. Germline CDR1 GTSNPN, CDR2 SVGIG (reference sequence). CDR3 coding DNA: TGTGCCTGGAGTGCTCAGGGTTTGGGGCGGACTGAAGCTTTCTTT. Encoded protein: CAWSAQGLGRTEAFF.

This clone has a single count. J is TRBJ1-1 and V is TRBV28, with unresolved D. This CDR3 region has 14 residues. V was cut by 3 bases and J by 5 bases, with 13 bases left in between. In germline, CDR1 is MDHEN, CDR2 SYDVKM. CDR3 amino acids: CASSFVRGNTEAFF. The CDR3 nucleotides are TGTGCCAGCAGTTTCGTCCGCGGGAATACTGAAGCTTTCTTT.

This clone appeared a single time. The genes are TRBV6-5 and TRBJ1-5; D unresolved. There are 14 residues in the CDR3. Germline CDR1 MNHEY, CDR2 SVGAGI. V lost 6 bases and J 0 bases, leaving 9 bases between the germline ends. CDR3 DNA sequence: TGTGCCAGCAGCCAGGAATATAGCAATCAGCCCCAGCATTTT. Amino acid sequence: CASSQEYSNQPQHF.

This clone showed up just a few times. The chain joins TRBV5-1 to TRBJ2-1; 9 positions match TRBD1. With 4 bases clipped from V and 5 bases from J, the junction kept 10 bases outside the gene matches. CDR3 length: 16 residues. Germline lookup yields CDR1 SGHRS and CDR2 YFSETQ. Written as DNA, the CDR3 is TGCGCCAGCAGCCCCACTTACAGGGGGCCTCACAATGAGCAGTTCTTC. Protein: CASSPTYRGPHNEQFF.

The rearrangement joins TRBV18 to TRBJ2-2; 8 bases fit TRBD1. V shed 5 bases, J shed 3 bases, and the junction held 2 bases outside the gene matches. The CDR3 totals 14 residues. Germline assignment: CDR1 KGHSH and CDR2 LQKENI. CDR3 amino acids: CASSTTGDTGELFF. DNA for the CDR3: TGTGCCAGCTCAACGACAGGGGACACCGGGGAGCTGTTTTTT.

Here the CDR3 DNA reads TGTGCCAGCAGTTCCCGGCTAGCGGGCTCTTACAATGAGCAGTTCTTC. Protein product: CASSSRLAGSYNEQFF. The chain carries TRBV27 and TRBJ2-1, with 8 positions matching TRBD2. The CDR3 contains 16 residues. Germline V gene sequence: CDR1 MNHEY, CDR2 SMNVEV (reference sequence). Trimming at V came to 4 bases and at J to 4 bases, leaving 9 bases not matched to a gene.

The rearrangement links TRBV6-2 or TRBV6-3 to TRBJ1-1; D is unresolved. Trimming left V 2 bases short and J 5 bases short, with 12 bases between. Germline V gives CDR1 MNHEY, CDR2 SVGEGT. The CDR3 runs 14 residues. DNA for the CDR3: TGTGCCAGCAGTTACGCGGGCGAACTGACTGAAGCTTTCTTT. As protein: CASSYAGELTEAFF.